Described below is a single T cell receptor (beta chain) sequence and its context. This sample was included in a study of T-cell reconstitution after alpha-beta-depleted transplantation in children. Germline CDR1 and CDR2: SGHRS and YFSETQ. After removal of 0 bases from V and 4 bases from J, the junction contained 7 bases not matched to a gene. CDR3 length: 16 amino acids. It was with unique molecular identifiers that the TCRbeta library was prepared. TCRdb reanalysed the PCR reads using MiXCR and keeps one entry per CDR3 protein. The sample has 200,000 to 300,000 distinct CDR3 sequences, around 12% seen once.

The specimen was PBMCs from the stem cell graft donor, collected from the stem cell graft. The chain joins TRBV5-1 to TRBJ2-1; 7 nucleotides align to TRBD2. This TCR was recovered from a human donor who donated a stem cell graft to a child with acute lymphoblastic leukemia. Here the CDR3 reads CASSLAVGGGYNEQFF. CDR3 coding DNA: TGCGCCAGCAGCTTGGCGGTGGGGGGGGGATACAATGAGCAGTTCTTC.